The T cell receptor (beta chain) under discussion was sequenced for a study of cytomegalovirus exposure and HLA in healthy donors. Findings of the study overall: Sequencing likely caused a cluster of highly shared sequence variants. Using a false discovery rate of 0.05, a later analysis showed that 16,951 TCR beta sequences were associated with HLA alleles. Researchers reportedly found TCR beta sequences accurately predicted most subjects' HLA-A and HLA-B alleles.

J was trimmed by 5 bases and V by 4 bases; bases with no gene match: 8. The CDR3 totals 14 residues. CDR1 and CDR2 from the germline V gene are SGHDT and YYEEEE. Primers for the PCR totalled 60 Vbeta and 13 Jbeta. TCRdb's table, derived via immunoSEQ multiplex PCR, lists solely in-frame clones and lacks some. Found here are over 90,000 clones, roughly 80% of them singletons; the top ten hold about 4.1%. As to this clone: Its cognate antigen is unknown.

The chain recombines TRBV5-6 with TRBJ2-5; 7 bases are shared with TRBD1. Material for sequencing was PBMCs. The TCR sequence derives from a man in his fifties or sixties in good health and CMV-seropositive. CDR3 loop: CASSLTGAGETQYF. The CDR3 DNA follows: TGTGCCAGCAGCCTTACAGGGGCAGGGGAGACCCAGTACTTC. The full variable domain, with the rest looked up from reference TRBV5-6 and TRBJ2-5, is DAGVTQSPTHLIKTRGQQVTLRCSPKSGHDTVSWYQQALGQGPQFIFQYYEEEERQRGNFPDRFSGHQFPNYSSELNVNALLLGDSALYLCASSLTGAGETQYFGPGTRLLVL.